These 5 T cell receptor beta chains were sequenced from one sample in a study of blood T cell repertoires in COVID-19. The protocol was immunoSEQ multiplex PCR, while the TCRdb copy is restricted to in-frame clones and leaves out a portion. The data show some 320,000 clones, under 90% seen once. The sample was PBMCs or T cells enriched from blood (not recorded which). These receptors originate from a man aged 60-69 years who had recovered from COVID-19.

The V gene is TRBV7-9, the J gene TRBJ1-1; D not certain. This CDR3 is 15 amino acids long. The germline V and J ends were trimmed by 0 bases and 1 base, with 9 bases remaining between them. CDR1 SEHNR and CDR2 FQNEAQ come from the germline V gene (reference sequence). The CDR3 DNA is TGTGCCAGCAGCTTAGCGCGTCTAGGGAACACTGAAGCTTTCTTT. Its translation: CASSLARLGNTEAFF.

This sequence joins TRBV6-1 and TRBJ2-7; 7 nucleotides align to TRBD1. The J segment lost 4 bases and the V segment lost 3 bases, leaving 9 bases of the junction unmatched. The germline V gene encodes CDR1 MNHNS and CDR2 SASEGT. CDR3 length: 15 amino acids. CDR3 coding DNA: TGTGCCAGCAGTGAGGACAGGCGAGTGGAATACGAGCAGTACTTC. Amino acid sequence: CASSEDRRVEYEQYF.

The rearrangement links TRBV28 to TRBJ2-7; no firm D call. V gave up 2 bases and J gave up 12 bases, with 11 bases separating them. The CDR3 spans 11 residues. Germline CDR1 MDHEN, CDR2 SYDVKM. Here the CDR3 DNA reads TGTGCCAGCAGTTTAGGGCCGGTTGGGTACTTC. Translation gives CASSLGPVGYF.

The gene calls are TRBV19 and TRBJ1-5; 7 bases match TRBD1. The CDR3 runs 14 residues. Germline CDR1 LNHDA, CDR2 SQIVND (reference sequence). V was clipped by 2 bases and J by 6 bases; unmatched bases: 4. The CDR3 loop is CASSIMGQFQPQHF. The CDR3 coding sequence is TGTGCCAGTAGTATAATGGGACAGTTTCAGCCCCAGCATTTT.

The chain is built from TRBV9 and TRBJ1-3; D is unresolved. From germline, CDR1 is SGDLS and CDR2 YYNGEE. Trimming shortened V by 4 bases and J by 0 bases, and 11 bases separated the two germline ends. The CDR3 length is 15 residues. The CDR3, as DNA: TGTGCCAGCAGCCTAGCTCCGGGCTCTGGAAACACCATATATTTT. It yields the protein CASSLAPGSGNTIYF.